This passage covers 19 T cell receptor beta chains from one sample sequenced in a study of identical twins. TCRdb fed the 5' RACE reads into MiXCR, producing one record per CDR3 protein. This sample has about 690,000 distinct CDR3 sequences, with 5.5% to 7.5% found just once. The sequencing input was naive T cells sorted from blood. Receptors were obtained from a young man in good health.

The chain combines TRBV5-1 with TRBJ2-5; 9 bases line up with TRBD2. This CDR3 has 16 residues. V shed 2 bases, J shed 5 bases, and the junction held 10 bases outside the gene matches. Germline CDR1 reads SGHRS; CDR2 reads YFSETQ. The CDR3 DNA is TGCGCCAGCAGCTTACCCTTAGCGGGAGTTGGGGAGACCCAGTACTTC. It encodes CASSLPLAGVGETQYF.

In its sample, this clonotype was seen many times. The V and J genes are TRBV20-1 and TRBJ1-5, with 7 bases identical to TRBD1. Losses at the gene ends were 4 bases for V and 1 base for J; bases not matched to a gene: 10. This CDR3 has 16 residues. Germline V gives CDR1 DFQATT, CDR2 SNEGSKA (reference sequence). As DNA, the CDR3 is TGCAGTGCTAATGGGGGACAGAAATACAGCAATCAGCCCCAGCATTTT. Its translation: CSANGGQKYSNQPQHF.

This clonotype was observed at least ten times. The CDR3 reads CASSLATSAGSDTQYF. CDR3 DNA sequence: TGCGCCAGCAGCTTGGCCACCAGCGCGGGATCAGATACGCAGTATTTT. The gene calls are TRBV5-1 and TRBJ2-3; D might be TRBD2 (6 bases). Trimming took 0 bases from V and 4 from J, leaving 15 bases between them. Germline V lookup: CDR1 SGHRS, CDR2 YFSETQ. The CDR3 length is 16 residues.

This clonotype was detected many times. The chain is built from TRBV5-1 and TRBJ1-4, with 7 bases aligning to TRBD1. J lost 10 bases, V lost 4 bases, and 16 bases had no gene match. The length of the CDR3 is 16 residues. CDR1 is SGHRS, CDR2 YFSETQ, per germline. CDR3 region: CASSATGQPEIGKLFF. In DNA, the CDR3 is TGCGCCAGCAGCGCTACGGGACAGCCGGAGATTGGAAAACTGTTTTTT. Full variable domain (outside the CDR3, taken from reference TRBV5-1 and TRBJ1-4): KAGVTQTPRYLIKTRGQQVTLSCSPISGHRSVSWYQQTPGQGLQFLFEYFSETQRNKGNFPGRFSGRQFSNSRSEMNVSTLELGDSALYLCASSATGQPEIGKLFFGSGTQLSVL.

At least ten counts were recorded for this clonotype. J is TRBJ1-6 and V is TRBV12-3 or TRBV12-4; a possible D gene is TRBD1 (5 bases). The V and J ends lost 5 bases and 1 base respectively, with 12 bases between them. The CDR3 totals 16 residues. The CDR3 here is CASSPEGTSYNSPLHF. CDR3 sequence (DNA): TGTGCCAGCAGTCCGGAGGGGACGTCCTATAATTCACCCCTCCACTTT.

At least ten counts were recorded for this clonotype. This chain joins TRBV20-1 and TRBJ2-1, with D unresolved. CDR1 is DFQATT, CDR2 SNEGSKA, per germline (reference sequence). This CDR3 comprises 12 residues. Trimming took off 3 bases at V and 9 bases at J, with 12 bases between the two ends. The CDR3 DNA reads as TGCAGTGCTAGTGTTTCGGTCCCTGAGCAGTTCTTC. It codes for CSASVSVPEQFF.

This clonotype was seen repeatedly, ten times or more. The CDR3 region is CASSLDQYNEQFF. The CDR3, as DNA: TGTGCCAGCAGCTTAGATCAGTACAATGAGCAGTTCTTC. This chain links TRBV7-6 with TRBJ2-1; D uncertain. With 1 base removed from V and 4 bases from J, the gap between germline ends came to 5 bases. Germline V gene lookup returns CDR1 SGHVS and CDR2 FNYEAQ. The length of the CDR3 is 13 residues.

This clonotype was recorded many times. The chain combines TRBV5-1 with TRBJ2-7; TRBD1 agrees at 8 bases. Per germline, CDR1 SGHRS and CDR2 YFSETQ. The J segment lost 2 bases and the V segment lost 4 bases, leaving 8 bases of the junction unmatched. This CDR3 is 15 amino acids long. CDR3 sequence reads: CASSQNTGGPYEQYF. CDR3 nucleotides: TGCGCCAGCAGCCAGAACACAGGGGGTCCCTACGAGCAGTACTTC.

CDR3 in amino acids: CSASTSGGPGDTQYF. CDR3 DNA: TGCAGTGCTAGTACTAGCGGGGGCCCTGGAGATACGCAGTATTTT. This chain uses TRBV20-1 with TRBJ2-3; 11 bases match TRBD2. Germline CDR1 reads DFQATT; CDR2 reads SNEGSKA (reference sequence). The V and J ends lost 3 bases and 5 bases, in that order; junction bases with no gene match: 7. The CDR3 covers 15 residues.

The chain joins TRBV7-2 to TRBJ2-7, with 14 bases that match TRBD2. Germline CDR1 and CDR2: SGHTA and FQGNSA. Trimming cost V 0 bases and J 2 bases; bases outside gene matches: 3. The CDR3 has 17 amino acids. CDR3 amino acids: CASSLAGLAGGPYEQYF. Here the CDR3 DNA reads TGTGCCAGCAGCTTAGCCGGACTAGCGGGAGGTCCCTACGAGCAGTACTTC.

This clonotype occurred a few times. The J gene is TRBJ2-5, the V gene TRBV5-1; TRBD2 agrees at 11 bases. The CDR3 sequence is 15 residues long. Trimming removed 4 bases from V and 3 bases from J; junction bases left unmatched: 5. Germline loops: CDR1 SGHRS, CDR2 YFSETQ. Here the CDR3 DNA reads TGCGCCAGCAGCGGAGGGACTAGCGGCAAAGAGACCCAGTACTTC. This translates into CASSGGTSGKETQYF.

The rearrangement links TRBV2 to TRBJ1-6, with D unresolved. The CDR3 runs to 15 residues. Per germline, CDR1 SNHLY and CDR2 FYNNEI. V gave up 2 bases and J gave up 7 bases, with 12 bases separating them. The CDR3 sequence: CASSELGLRNSPLHF. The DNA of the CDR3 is TGTGCCAGCAGTGAATTAGGCCTGAGGAATTCACCCCTCCACTTT.

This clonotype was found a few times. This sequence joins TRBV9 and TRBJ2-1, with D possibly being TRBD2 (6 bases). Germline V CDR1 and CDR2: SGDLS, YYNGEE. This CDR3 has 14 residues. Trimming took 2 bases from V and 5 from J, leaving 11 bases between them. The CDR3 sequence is CASSVGLSHNEQFF. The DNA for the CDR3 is TGTGCCAGCAGCGTGGGACTGAGCCACAATGAGCAGTTCTTC.

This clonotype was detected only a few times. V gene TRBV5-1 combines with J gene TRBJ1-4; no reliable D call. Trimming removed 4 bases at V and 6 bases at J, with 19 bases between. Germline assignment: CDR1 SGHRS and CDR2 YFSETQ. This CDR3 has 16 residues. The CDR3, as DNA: TGCGCCAGCAGCCTAACCGGACGGGAACCTCATGAAAAACTGTTTTTT. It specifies CASSLTGREPHEKLFF.

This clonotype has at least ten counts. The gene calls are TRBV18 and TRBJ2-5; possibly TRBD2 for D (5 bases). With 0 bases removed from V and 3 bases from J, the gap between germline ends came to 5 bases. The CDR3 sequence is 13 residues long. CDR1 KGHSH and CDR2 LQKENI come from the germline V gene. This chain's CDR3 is CASSPPEEETQYF. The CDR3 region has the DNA TGTGCCAGCTCACCACCGGAGGAAGAGACCCAGTACTTC.

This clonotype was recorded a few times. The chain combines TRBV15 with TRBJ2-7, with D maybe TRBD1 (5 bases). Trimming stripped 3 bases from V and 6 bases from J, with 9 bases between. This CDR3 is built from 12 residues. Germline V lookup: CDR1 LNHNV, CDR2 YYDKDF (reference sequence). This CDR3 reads CATSSRVGEQYV. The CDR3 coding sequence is TGTGCCACCAGCAGCAGGGTCGGCGAGCAGTACGTC.

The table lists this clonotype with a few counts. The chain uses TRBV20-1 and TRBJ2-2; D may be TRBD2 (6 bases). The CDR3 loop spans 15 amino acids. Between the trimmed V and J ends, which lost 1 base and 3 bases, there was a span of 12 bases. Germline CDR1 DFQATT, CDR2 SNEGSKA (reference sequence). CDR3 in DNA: TGCAGTGCTAGAGCCCTCGGAGGGGACACCGGGGAGCTGTTTTTT. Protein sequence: CSARALGGDTGELFF.

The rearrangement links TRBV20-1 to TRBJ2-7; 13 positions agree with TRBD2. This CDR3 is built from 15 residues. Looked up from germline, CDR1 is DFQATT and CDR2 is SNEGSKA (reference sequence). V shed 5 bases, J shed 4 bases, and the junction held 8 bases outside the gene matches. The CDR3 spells CSAPGTSGIRYEQYF. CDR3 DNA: TGCAGTGCTCCGGGGACTAGCGGGATAAGGTACGAGCAGTACTTC.

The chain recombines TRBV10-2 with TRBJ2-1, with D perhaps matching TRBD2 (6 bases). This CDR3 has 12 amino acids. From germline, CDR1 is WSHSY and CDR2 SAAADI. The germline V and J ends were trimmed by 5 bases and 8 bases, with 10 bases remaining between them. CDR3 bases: TGCGCCAGCAGTCAGACTAGACATGAGCAGTTCTTC. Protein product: CASSQTRHEQFF.